Presented here are 21 T cell receptor beta chains from one specimen sequenced in a study of blood T cells in healthy people across ages. A second about 6 to 12 cycle PCR used barcoded and J-beta primers. A single record per CDR3 protein comes from TCRdb applying MiXCR to the 5' RACE reads. The table records approximately 490,000 distinct CDR3 sequences, less than 25% of them present only once. The sample was also reused in another study, on T cells of mothers and their children.

The specimen sequenced was blood. These receptors came from a boy aged 5-17 years in good health.

V gene TRBV6-1 combines with J gene TRBJ2-3, with 7 bases fitting TRBD2. The V gene end was trimmed by 7 bases and the J gene end by 2 bases; junction bases not matched to a gene: 9. The CDR3 length is 15 residues. Germline-derived CDR1 and CDR2 are MNHNS and SASEGT. CDR3 nucleotide sequence: TGTGCCAGCAATGACGGGACTACGAACACAGATACGCAGTATTTT. Translation gives CASNDGTTNTDTQYF.

The chain links TRBV9 to TRBJ2-7; possible D gene TRBD1, 6 bases. With the DNA end fitting TRBJ2-1 better, the J assignment may be wrong. The CDR3 has 16 amino acids. Germline V gene lookup returns CDR1 SGDLS and CDR2 YYNGEE. For the CDR3, the DNA is TGTGCCAGCAGCGCTTCGACAGGCGCCTCCAAGGATGAGCAGTTCTTC. Translated: CASSASTGASKDEQFF.

CDR3 region: CASSQDLAADLYGYTF. The CDR3 nucleotides are TGCGCCAGCAGCCAAGATTTGGCGGCGGATCTCTATGGCTACACCTTC. The chain combines TRBV4-1 with TRBJ1-2, with unresolved D. V gave up 0 bases and J gave up 4 bases, with 15 bases separating them. The CDR3 is 16 amino acids. Germline CDR1 is MGHRA and CDR2 is YSYEKL.

This chain joins TRBV5-6 and TRBJ2-1; D ambiguous. CDR1 and CDR2 from the germline V gene are SGHDT and YYEEEE. V was pared by 0 bases and J by 6 bases, with 13 bases between. This CDR3 has 15 amino acids. CDR3 nucleotide sequence: TGTGCCAGCAGCTTGGTGACTTCCTACCTCAATGAGCAGTTCTTC. Protein sequence: CASSLVTSYLNEQFF.

This clonotype occurred a few times. The genes are TRBV7-2 and TRBJ1-5, with 9 nucleotides matching TRBD1. Germline V gives CDR1 SGHTA, CDR2 FQGNSA. V lost 7 bases, J lost 6 bases, and 7 bases stayed unmatched. The CDR3 is 14 residues long. The chain's CDR3 is CASTLMTGGQPQHF. The CDR3 DNA reads as TGTGCCAGCACCCTTATGACAGGGGGTCAGCCCCAGCATTTT.

V gene TRBV29-1 combines with J gene TRBJ2-2; either TRBD1 or TRBD2 may supply D (5 bases each). The CDR3 extends over 13 amino acids. V shed 7 bases and J shed 3 bases, with 12 bases lying between them. Per the germline V gene, CDR1 is SQVTM and CDR2 is ANQGSEA. The CDR3 loop reads CSARDGDTGELFF. In DNA form, the CDR3 reads TGCAGCGCCCGGGACGGTGACACCGGGGAGCTGTTTTTT.

This clonotype has just one count. V is TRBV20-1 and J is TRBJ1-2; 8 bases align to TRBD1. V dropped 3 bases and J dropped 6; count of bases not matched to a gene: 3. The germline CDR1 and CDR2 sequences are DFQATT and SNEGSKA (reference sequence). CDR3 length: 12 amino acids. In DNA, the CDR3 is TGCAGTGCTAGGGACAGGGTAAATGGCTACACCTTC. Its protein is CSARDRVNGYTF.

This clonotype was found a few times. The chain recombines TRBV7-6 with TRBJ2-2, with D perhaps TRBD2 (7 bases). CDR1 and CDR2 from the germline V gene are SGHVS and FNYEAQ. The CDR3 contains 17 residues. V dropped 7 bases and J dropped 4 bases, with 22 bases sitting between them. The CDR3 reads CASTKGGPGKLTGELFF. CDR3 DNA sequence: TGTGCCAGCACCAAGGGGGGGCCCGGGAAACTCACCGGGGAGCTGTTTTTT.

This clonotype has a count of ten or more. The chain recombines TRBV28 with TRBJ1-2, with a tentative D call TRBD1 (6 bases). The V end lost 3 bases, the J end lost 6 bases, and 11 bases lay between the germline ends. Germline V gene data show CDR1 as MDHEN and CDR2 as SYDVKM. The CDR3 runs 13 residues. The CDR3 here is CASSLGRGNGYTF. For the CDR3, the DNA is TGTGCCAGCAGTTTGGGGAGGGGGAATGGCTACACCTTC.

This clonotype was counted between two and nine times. V gene TRBV4-3 combines with J gene TRBJ2-7, with 11 nucleotides matching TRBD2. The germline CDR1 and CDR2 sequences are LGHNA and YSLEER. This CDR3 spans 16 amino acids. The trim removed 0 bases at V and 7 bases at J, leaving 8 bases unmatched. For the CDR3, the DNA is TGCGCCAGCAGCCAAGATCCGCTACTAGCGGGAGAAGAGCAGTACTTC. It encodes CASSQDPLLAGEEQYF.

The J gene is TRBJ2-4, the V gene TRBV9; no definite D call. The germline gives CDR1 SGDLS, CDR2 YYNGEE. The CDR3 runs to 14 residues. Trimming removed 0 bases from V and 6 bases from J, with 10 bases in between. CDR3 bases: TGTGCCAGCAGCGTAGATACGGGCGGAAACATTCAGTACTTC. Protein: CASSVDTGGNIQYF. The entire variable domain, with the rest obtained from reference TRBV9 and TRBJ2-4, is as follows: DSGVTQTPKHLITATGQRVTLRCSPRSGDLSVYWYQQSLDQGLQFLIQYYNGEERAKGNILERFSAQQFPDLHSELNLSSLELGDSALYFCASSVDTGGNIQYFGAGTRLSVL.

This clonotype was counted only a few times. The rearrangement uses TRBV12-3 or TRBV12-4 and TRBJ2-1; D possibly corresponds to TRBD2 (7 bases). The CDR3 covers 16 residues. V gave up 6 bases and J gave up 5 bases, with 20 bases separating them. The CDR3 region is CASRPNRGAGDNEQFF. CDR3 sequence (DNA): TGTGCCAGCAGGCCTAATCGGGGGGCTGGTGACAATGAGCAGTTCTTC.

This clonotype was counted between two and nine times. The chain combines TRBV7-2 with TRBJ2-3; possibly TRBD1 for D (6 bases). CDR3 length equals 18 residues. V was pared by 1 base and J by 2 bases, with 19 bases between. CDR1 is SGHTA, CDR2 FQGNSA, per germline. The CDR3: CASSLVQPGHYFTDTQYF. CDR3 nucleotide sequence: TGTGCCAGCAGCTTAGTACAGCCGGGACACTACTTCACAGATACGCAGTATTTT.

This clonotype was seen more than once but under ten times. This rearrangement joins TRBV6-2 or TRBV6-3 to TRBJ2-7; no firm D call. Trimming took 4 bases from V and 2 from J, leaving 12 bases between them. This CDR3 comprises 14 residues. From germline, CDR1 is MNHEY and CDR2 SVGEGT. The CDR3 DNA follows: TGTGCCAGCAGTTGGGTCGGTTCGGCCTACGAGCAGTACTTC. Translation gives CASSWVGSAYEQYF.

V gene TRBV7-3 combines with J gene TRBJ1-1; D is uncertain. The CDR3 consists of 16 residues. Germline V lookup: CDR1 SGHTA, CDR2 FQGTGA. The germline V and J ends were trimmed by 1 base and 5 bases, with 17 bases remaining between them. The CDR3 sequence: CASSLSSVAGGTEAFF. The CDR3 DNA sequence: TGTGCCAGCAGCTTAAGTAGCGTGGCCGGAGGGACTGAAGCTTTCTTT.

The chain uses TRBV7-9 and TRBJ1-2; D is undetermined. The germline CDR1 and CDR2 sequences are SEHNR and FQNEAQ (reference sequence). This CDR3 contains 14 residues. The ends were cut back, 4 bases at V and 0 bases at J, with 9 bases in the middle. CDR3 DNA: TGTGCCAGCAGCTCCTCCAGAGCTAACTATGGCTACACCTTC. Amino acids: CASSSSRANYGYTF.

The chain has TRBV2 and TRBJ2-5; 10 bases match TRBD1. Germline trimming cut 6 bases from V and 5 bases from J; bases unmatched to any gene: 6. This CDR3 comprises 14 residues. Germline lookup yields CDR1 SNHLY and CDR2 FYNNEI. The CDR3 reads CASRAGTGEETQYF. The CDR3 DNA is TGTGCCAGCAGGGCCGGGACAGGGGAGGAGACCCAGTACTTC. Filled out from reference TRBV2 and TRBJ2-5, the complete variable domain reads EPEVTQTPSHQVTQMGQEVILRCVPISNHLYFYWYRQILGQKVEFLVSFYNNEISEKSEIFDDQFSVERPDGSNFTLKIRSTKLEDSAMYFCASRAGTGEETQYFGPGTRLLVL.

The table lists this clonotype with a few counts. V gene TRBV7-2 combines with J gene TRBJ2-3; D might be TRBD1 (5 bases). This CDR3 is 16 amino acids long. V lost 1 base and J lost 0, with 11 bases in between. The V gene's germline CDR1 is SGHTA and CDR2 FQGNSA. The CDR3 sequence is CASSLGGGISTDTQYF. In DNA form, the CDR3 reads TGTGCCAGCAGCTTAGGGGGCGGAATTAGCACAGATACGCAGTATTTT. The full variable domain, in which reference TRBV7-2 and TRBJ2-3 provide the parts outside the CDR3, is GAGVSQSPSNKVTEKGKDVELRCDPISGHTALYWYRQSLGQGLEFLIYFQGNSAPDKSGLPSDRFSAERTGGSVSTLTIQRTQQEDSAVYLCASSLGGGISTDTQYFGPGTRLTVL.

The rearrangement joins TRBV20-1 to TRBJ2-5, with D maybe TRBD2 (6 bases). TRBJ2-7 explains the end of the DNA better; the J call may be wrong. The CDR3 has 12 residues. The germline V gene has CDR1 DFQATT and CDR2 SNEGSKA (reference sequence). The CDR3 loop is CSAWDSPYEQYF. In nucleotides, the CDR3 is TGCAGTGCCTGGGACTCCCCCTACGAGCAGTACTTC.

The chain joins TRBV28 to TRBJ1-1; D perhaps matches TRBD1 (5 bases). CDR3 length: 15 residues. V was pared by 6 bases and J by 6 bases, with 20 bases between. Germline V gene data show CDR1 as MDHEN and CDR2 as SYDVKM. CDR3 loop: CASRSDNQQYSEAFF. The DNA for the CDR3 is TGTGCCAGCAGGTCGGACAACCAACAATATTCTGAAGCTTTCTTT.

The DNA for the CDR3 is TGTGCCATCAGTGACCTGGACGGGAGGGAGACCCAGTACTTC. Translating it yields CAISDLDGRETQYF. The chain carries TRBV10-3 and TRBJ2-5; TRBD2 matches 7 bases. J lost 5 bases, V lost 3 bases, and 6 bases had no gene match. This CDR3 has 14 residues. CDR1 is ENHRY and CDR2 is SYGVKD in the germline V gene.